These T cell receptor beta chains were read from a single sample in a study of T cells after yellow fever vaccination. MiXCR was run by TCRdb on the 5' RACE reads, yielding one entry per CDR3 protein. The data contain under 200,000 distinct CDR3 sequences, approximately 9.9% of them singletons. This sample comprised CD8+ T cells sorted from PBMCs, obtained 15 days after the yellow fever booster vaccination. These receptors came from a man younger than 30 who received the YFV17D yellow fever vaccine. The CDR3 runs from the conserved cysteine through the conserved F or W.

>TRBJ2-1|TRBV6-5
CASTYSSGGAHPYNEQFF
>TRBJ2-5|TRBV6-5
CASSYSGGVWGTQYF
>TRBJ2-7|TRBV4-1
CASSQELSYEQYF
>TRBJ2-1|TRBV29-1
CSVEAAGLADYEQFF
>TRBJ2-1|TRBV6-6
CASSYDRGGGEQFF
>TRBJ1-5|TRBV6-2/TRBV6-3
CASSYAGSAQPQHF
>TRBJ2-6|TRBV7-2
CASSFGGVRYGANVLTF
>TRBJ1-2|TRBV4-1
CASSQNFQGNYGYTF
>TRBJ2-3|TRBV7-9
CASSAPSGETTDTQYF
>TRBJ1-1|TRBV2
CASRASVAFF
>TRBJ2-5|TRBV20-1
CSARGAGMLETQYF
>TRBJ2-1|TRBV14
CASSDKYQGLYNEQFF
>TRBJ1-2|TRBV4-3
CASSQDPGQGNGGYGYTF
>TRBJ2-1|TRBV15
CATSKTDEPYNEQFF
>TRBJ2-1|TRBV12-3/TRBV12-4
CASSLTLGLAHEQFF
>TRBJ2-1|TRBV11-1
CASSLEAGQQFF
>TRBJ1-4|TRBV12-3/TRBV12-4
CASTPTGENEKLFF
>TRBJ1-6|TRBV5-5
CASGGQRIISPLHF
>TRBJ2-7|TRBV19
CASTGGEPYEQYF
>TRBJ2-5|TRBV6-5
CASSSAQQETQYF
>TRBJ2-1|TRBV4-3
CASSQLAGGNYNEQFF
>TRBJ2-1|TRBV12-3/TRBV12-4
CASGLNNEQFF
>TRBJ2-2|TRBV4-1
CASSQTSGGAGLAGELFF
>TRBJ2-2|TRBV7-8
CASSPRDRLGSGELFF